Presented here are 21 T cell receptor beta chains from one specimen sequenced in a study of blood T cell repertoires in COVID-19. The data were produced by immunoSEQ multiplex PCR, yet TCRdb's version contains in-frame clones alone and is incomplete. The sample lists some 350,000 clones; nearly 90% were seen once. The sample consisted of peripheral blood. The receptors come from a man aged 18 to 29 with active or convalescent COVID-19.

V usage is TRBV11-2 and J usage is TRBJ2-1; 12 bases fit TRBD2. From germline, CDR1 is SGHAT and CDR2 FQNNGV. CDR3 size: 15 residues. The V gene end was trimmed by 6 bases and the J gene end by 7 bases; junction bases not matched to a gene: 7. The CDR3 DNA reads as TGTGCCAGCAGGCGACTAGCGGGAGCTGGGAATGAGCAGTTCTTC. Translated, it gives CASRRLAGAGNEQFF.

V gene TRBV14 combines with J gene TRBJ2-7; no firm D call. The V end was cut by 0 bases, the J end by 5 bases, with 11 bases between. CDR1 is SGHDN, CDR2 FVKESK, per germline. CDR3 length: 14 residues. The CDR3 protein is CASSQDLGSDEQYF. The CDR3 nucleotides are TGTGCCAGCAGCCAAGATCTCGGGTCTGACGAGCAGTACTTC. Using reference TRBV14 and TRBJ2-7 for the parts outside the CDR3, the full variable domain is EAGVTQFPSHSVIEKGQTVTLRCDPISGHDNLYWYRRVMGKEIKFLLHFVKESKQDESGMPNNRFLAERTGGTYSTLKVQPAELEDSGVYFCASSQDLGSDEQYFGPGTRLTVT.

V is TRBV20-1 and J is TRBJ2-1; tentative D call: TRBD1 (5 bases). The CDR3 extends over 11 amino acids. V gave up 8 bases and J gave up 10 bases, with 15 bases separating them. The germline gives CDR1 DFQATT, CDR2 SNEGSKA (reference sequence). The CDR3 nucleotides are TGCAGTCGGGTGCGGCAGGGAGAGCAGTTCTTC. It codes for CSRVRQGEQFF.

The gene calls are TRBV27 and TRBJ1-2; D uncertain. Germline loops: CDR1 MNHEY, CDR2 SMNVEV (reference sequence). With 2 bases removed from V and 0 bases from J, the gap between germline ends came to 7 bases. This CDR3 is 14 amino acids long. The CDR3 sequence is CASSLSRANYGYTF. The CDR3 DNA reads TGTGCCAGCAGTTTAAGCCGCGCTAACTATGGCTACACCTTC.

The V gene is TRBV6-5, the J gene TRBJ2-1; no clear D. V was clipped by 0 bases and J by 0 bases, with 9 bases between them. The CDR3 has 16 amino acids. Germline V gene lookup returns CDR1 MNHEY and CDR2 SVGAGI. The CDR3, as DNA: TGTGCCAGCAGTTACTCCCTCGGTAGCTCCTACAATGAGCAGTTCTTC. Residues: CASSYSLGSSYNEQFF.

J is TRBJ1-4 and V is TRBV19, with D possibly being TRBD1 (5 bases). Trimming took off 1 base at V and 7 bases at J, with 13 bases between the two ends. CDR3 length equals 15 residues. The germline gives CDR1 LNHDA, CDR2 SQIVND (reference sequence). CDR3 region: CASSIGAGTPEKLFF. The CDR3 DNA reads TGTGCCAGTAGTATAGGGGCAGGGACTCCTGAAAAACTGTTTTTT. The full variable domain, its missing parts supplied by reference TRBV19 and TRBJ1-4, is DGGITQSPKYLFRKEGQNVTLSCEQNLNHDAMYWYRQDPGQGLRLIYYSQIVNDFQKGDIAEGYSVSREKKESFPLTVTSAQKNPTAFYLCASSIGAGTPEKLFFGSGTQLSVL.

Only one count was recorded for this clone. CDR3 DNA sequence: TGCGCCAGCACTCTGTCGGGGTACAATTCACCCCTCCACTTT. It translates to CASTLSGYNSPLHF. This chain uses TRBV5-1 with TRBJ1-6; unclear D gene. The CDR3 totals 14 residues. Per the germline V gene, CDR1 is SGHRS and CDR2 is YFSETQ. Deletions cut 6 bases from V and 7 bases from J, with 14 bases between.

Regarding this clone: Other nucleotide sequences from this sample produce the same CDR3. The genes are TRBV29-1 and TRBJ1-4; maybe TRBD1 (5 bases). The V and J ends lost 2 bases and 1 base respectively, with 5 bases between them. The CDR3 contains 13 residues. Germline values: CDR1 SQVTM, CDR2 ANQGSEA. CDR3 sequence (DNA): TGCAGCGTTGAACAGGGAACTAATGAAAAACTGTTTTTT. Protein product: CSVEQGTNEKLFF. Variable domain in full (rest from reference TRBV29-1 and TRBJ1-4): SAVISQKPSRDICQRGTSLTIQCQVDSQVTMMFWYRQQPGQSLTLIATANQGSEATYESGFVIDKFPISRPNLTFSTLTVSNMSPEDSSIYLCSVEQGTNEKLFFGSGTQLSVL.

The genes are TRBV5-1 and TRBJ2-1; TRBD2 is a possible D gene (5 bases). The CDR3 length is 11 residues. V lost 1 base and J lost 12, with 8 bases in between. The germline V gene has CDR1 SGHRS and CDR2 YFSETQ. Here the CDR3 reads CASSLNGVQFF. CDR3 nucleotide sequence: TGCGCCAGCAGCTTGAACGGGGTGCAGTTCTTC.

V usage is TRBV2 and J usage is TRBJ1-4; 9 nucleotides agree with TRBD1. Germline lookup yields CDR1 SNHLY and CDR2 FYNNEI. The CDR3 runs to 15 residues. J was trimmed by 6 bases and V by 4 bases; bases with no gene match: 6. CDR3 sequence reads: CASSVTGTGYEKLFF. CDR3 nucleotide sequence: TGTGCCAGCAGTGTTACCGGGACAGGGTATGAAAAACTGTTTTTT.

The chain combines TRBV7-9 with TRBJ1-2; D perhaps matches TRBD1 (5 bases). This CDR3 is 12 amino acids long. V gave up 11 bases and J gave up 5 bases, with 15 bases separating them. Germline lookup yields CDR1 SEHNR and CDR2 FQNEAQ (reference sequence). The CDR3 DNA sequence: TGTGCCGTATCTTTAGGGGCGTATGGCTACACCTTC. Its translation is CAVSLGAYGYTF.

The rearrangement joins TRBV7-2 to TRBJ2-1; maybe TRBD1 (6 bases). Trimming removed 0 bases from V and 8 bases from J, with 8 bases in between. CDR3 length: 13 residues. In germline, CDR1 is SGHTA, CDR2 FQGNSA. CDR3 sequence (DNA): TGTGCCAGCAGCTTAGCGAACAGGGATGAGCAGTTCTTC. Protein product: CASSLANRDEQFF.

The rearrangement uses TRBV28 and TRBJ2-1; D is perhaps TRBD1 (6 bases). CDR1 is MDHEN and CDR2 is SYDVKM in the germline V gene. Trimming cost V 3 bases and J 3 bases, with 18 bases left between them. The CDR3 loop spans 17 amino acids. The DNA for the CDR3 is TGTGCCAGCAGTTTTTTATTTCTCCGGGACAACTACAATGAGCAGTTCTTC. Residues: CASSFLFLRDNYNEQFF.

The V and J genes are TRBV6-2 or TRBV6-3 and TRBJ1-1; tentative D call: TRBD1 (6 bases). From germline, CDR1 is MNHEY and CDR2 SVGEGT. The CDR3 sequence is 15 residues long. Between the trimmed V and J ends, which lost 2 bases and 2 bases, there was a span of 12 bases. The DNA for the CDR3 is TGTGCCAGCAGTTACCACAGGGATGGAAACACTGAAGCTTTCTTT. This sequence encodes CASSYHRDGNTEAFF.

The rearrangement links TRBV7-9 to TRBJ2-3; D might be TRBD2 (5 bases). Germline V CDR1 and CDR2: SEHNR, FQNEAQ (reference sequence). Between the trimmed V and J ends, which lost 5 bases and 1 base, there was a span of 10 bases. The CDR3 is 14 residues long. The CDR3 sequence: CASSAGDGTDTQYF. The DNA for the CDR3 is TGTGCCAGCAGCGCCGGGGATGGCACAGATACGCAGTATTTT. The whole variable domain, remainder taken from reference TRBV7-9 and TRBJ2-3, is DTGVSQNPRHKITKRGQNVTFRCDPISEHNRLYWYRQTLGQGPEFLTYFQNEAQLEKSRLLSDRFSAERPKGSFSTLEIQRTEQGDSAMYLCASSAGDGTDTQYFGPGTRLTVL.

This chain uses TRBV11-2 with TRBJ2-1; 9 bases map to TRBD1. CDR1 SGHAT and CDR2 FQNNGV come from the germline V gene. There are 17 residues in the CDR3. Trimming at V came to 3 bases and at J to 1 base, leaving 7 bases not matched to a gene. In DNA form, the CDR3 reads TGTGCCAGCAGCTTCGGGACAGGGCAATTGTCCTACAATGAGCAGTTCTTC. Translation gives CASSFGTGQLSYNEQFF.

This chain connects TRBV4-1 to TRBJ1-5; 7 nucleotides agree with TRBD1. The trim removed 1 base at V and 2 bases at J, leaving 5 bases unmatched. Germline-derived CDR1 and CDR2 are MGHRA and YSYEKL. This CDR3 is 16 amino acids long. This CDR3 reads CASSQATGIGNQPQHF. The CDR3 DNA sequence: TGCGCCAGCAGCCAAGCGACAGGGATAGGCAATCAGCCCCAGCATTTT.

CDR3 DNA sequence: TGCGCCAGCAGCCAAGATTTTGGGCAGGGGGTTCAGCCCCAGCATTTT. Translating it yields CASSQDFGQGVQPQHF. The chain couples TRBV4-3 to TRBJ1-5; 7 nucleotides line up with TRBD1. V lost 0 bases and J lost 6; bases outside the gene matches: 8. Germline V gene lookup returns CDR1 LGHNA and CDR2 YSLEER. The CDR3 loop spans 16 amino acids.

This chain links TRBV4-2 with TRBJ2-7, with 7 bases aligning to TRBD1. CDR3 length equals 14 residues. Germline V gene sequence: CDR1 LGHNA, CDR2 YNFKEQ. The V segment lost 4 bases and the J segment 4 bases; nucleotides outside the gene matches: 7. CDR3 in amino acids: CASSLRDSGYEQYF. The CDR3 DNA reads TGTGCCAGCAGCCTCCGGGACAGCGGTTACGAGCAGTACTTC.

The V gene is TRBV29-1, the J gene TRBJ1-2, with TRBD1 matching over 8 bases. Germline trimming cut 0 bases from V and 9 bases from J; bases unmatched to any gene: 6. This CDR3 has 13 amino acids. Germline CDR1 reads SQVTM; CDR2 reads ANQGSEA. The CDR3 here is CSVEDRPGGSYTF. The CDR3 nucleotides are TGCAGCGTTGAAGATAGGCCAGGGGGCAGCTACACCTTC.

The J gene is TRBJ2-1, the V gene TRBV9, with D perhaps matching TRBD2 (5 bases). The CDR3 is 14 residues long. V was clipped by 1 base and J by 3 bases, with 8 bases between them. CDR1 and CDR2 from the germline V gene are SGDLS and YYNGEE. The CDR3 DNA is TGTGCCAGCAGCGTATCTAGCAGCTACAATGAGCAGTTCTTC. It is translated as CASSVSSSYNEQFF.